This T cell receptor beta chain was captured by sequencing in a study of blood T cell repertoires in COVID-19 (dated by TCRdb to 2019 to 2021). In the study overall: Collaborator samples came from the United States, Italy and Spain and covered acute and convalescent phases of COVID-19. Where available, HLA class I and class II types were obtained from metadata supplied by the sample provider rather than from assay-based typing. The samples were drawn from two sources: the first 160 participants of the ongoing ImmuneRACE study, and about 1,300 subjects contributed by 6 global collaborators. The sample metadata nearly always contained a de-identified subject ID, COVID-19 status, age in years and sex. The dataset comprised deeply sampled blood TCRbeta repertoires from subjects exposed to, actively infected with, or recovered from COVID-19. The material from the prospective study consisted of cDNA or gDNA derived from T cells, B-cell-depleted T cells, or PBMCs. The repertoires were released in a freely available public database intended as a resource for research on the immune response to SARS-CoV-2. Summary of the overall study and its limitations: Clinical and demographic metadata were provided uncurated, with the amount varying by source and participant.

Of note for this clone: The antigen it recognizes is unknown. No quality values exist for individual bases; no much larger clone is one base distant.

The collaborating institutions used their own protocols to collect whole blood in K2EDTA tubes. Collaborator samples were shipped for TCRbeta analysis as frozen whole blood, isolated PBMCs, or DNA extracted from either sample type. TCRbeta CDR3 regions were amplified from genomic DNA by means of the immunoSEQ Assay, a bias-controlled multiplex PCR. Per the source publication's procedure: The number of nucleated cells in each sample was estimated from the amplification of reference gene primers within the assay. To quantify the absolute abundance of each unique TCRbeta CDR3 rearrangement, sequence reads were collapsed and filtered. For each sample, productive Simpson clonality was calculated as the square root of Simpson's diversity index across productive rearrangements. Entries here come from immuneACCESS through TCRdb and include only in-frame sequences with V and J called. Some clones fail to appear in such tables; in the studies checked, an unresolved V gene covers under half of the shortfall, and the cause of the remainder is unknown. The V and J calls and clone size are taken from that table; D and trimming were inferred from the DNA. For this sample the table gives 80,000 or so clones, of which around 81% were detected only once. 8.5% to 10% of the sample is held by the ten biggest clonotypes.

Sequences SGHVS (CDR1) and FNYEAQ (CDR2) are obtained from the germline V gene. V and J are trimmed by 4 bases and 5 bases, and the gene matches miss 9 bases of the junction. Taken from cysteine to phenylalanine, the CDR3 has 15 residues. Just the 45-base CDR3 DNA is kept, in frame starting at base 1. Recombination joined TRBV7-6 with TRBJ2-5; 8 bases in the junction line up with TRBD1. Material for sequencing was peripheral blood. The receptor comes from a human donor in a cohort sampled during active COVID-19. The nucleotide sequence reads TGTGCCAGCAGCTCAAGGACAGGGATGAGGGAGACCCAGTACTTC. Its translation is CASSSRTGMRETQYF.